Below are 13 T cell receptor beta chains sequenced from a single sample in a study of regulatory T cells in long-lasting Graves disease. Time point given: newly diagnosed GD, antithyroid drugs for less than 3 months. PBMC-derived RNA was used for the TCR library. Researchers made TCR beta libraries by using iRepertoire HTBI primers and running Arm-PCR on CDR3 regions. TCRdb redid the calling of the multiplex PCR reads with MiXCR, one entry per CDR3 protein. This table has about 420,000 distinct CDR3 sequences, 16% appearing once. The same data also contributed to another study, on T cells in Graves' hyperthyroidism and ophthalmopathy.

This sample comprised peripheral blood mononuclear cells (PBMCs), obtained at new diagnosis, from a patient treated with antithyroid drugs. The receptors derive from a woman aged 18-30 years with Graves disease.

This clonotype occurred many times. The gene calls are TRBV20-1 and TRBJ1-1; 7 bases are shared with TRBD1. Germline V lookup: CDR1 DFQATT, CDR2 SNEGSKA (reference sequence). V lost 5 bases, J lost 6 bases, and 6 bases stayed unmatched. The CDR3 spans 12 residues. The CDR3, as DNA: TGCAGTGCTTATGACAGGGATGCTGAAGCTTTCTTT. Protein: CSAYDRDAEAFF.

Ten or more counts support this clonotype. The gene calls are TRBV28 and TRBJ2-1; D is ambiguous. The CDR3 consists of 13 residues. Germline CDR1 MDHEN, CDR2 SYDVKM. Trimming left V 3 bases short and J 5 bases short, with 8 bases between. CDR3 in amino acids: CASSFYENNEQFF. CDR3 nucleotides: TGTGCCAGCAGTTTTTACGAGAACAATGAGCAGTTCTTC.

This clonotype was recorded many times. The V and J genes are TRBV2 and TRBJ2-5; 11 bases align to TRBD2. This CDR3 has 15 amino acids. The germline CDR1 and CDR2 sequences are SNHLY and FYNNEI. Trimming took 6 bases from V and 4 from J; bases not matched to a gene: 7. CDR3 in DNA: TGTGCCAGCAGCTCCGGTAGCGGGAGGGGAGAGACCCAGTACTTC. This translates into CASSSGSGRGETQYF.

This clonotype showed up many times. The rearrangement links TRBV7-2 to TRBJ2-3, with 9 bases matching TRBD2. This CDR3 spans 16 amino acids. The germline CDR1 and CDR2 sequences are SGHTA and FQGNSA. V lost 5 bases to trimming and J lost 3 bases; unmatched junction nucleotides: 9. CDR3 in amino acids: CASSQISGRRTDTQYF. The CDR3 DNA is TGTGCCAGCAGCCAGATCAGCGGGAGGAGGACAGATACGCAGTATTTT.

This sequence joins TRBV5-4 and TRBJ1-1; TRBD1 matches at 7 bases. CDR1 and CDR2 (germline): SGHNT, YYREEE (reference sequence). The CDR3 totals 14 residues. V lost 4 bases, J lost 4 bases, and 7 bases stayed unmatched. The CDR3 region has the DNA TGTGCCAGCAGCCTCCAGGGGGGGGCCACTGAAGCTTTCTTT. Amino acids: CASSLQGGATEAFF.

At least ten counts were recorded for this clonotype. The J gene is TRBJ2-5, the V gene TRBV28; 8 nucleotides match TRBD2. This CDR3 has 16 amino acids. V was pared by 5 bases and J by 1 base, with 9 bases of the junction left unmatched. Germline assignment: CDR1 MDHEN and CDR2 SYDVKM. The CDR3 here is CASSPRSSGIQETQYF. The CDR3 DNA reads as TGTGCCAGCAGTCCCCGGAGTAGCGGGATCCAAGAGACCCAGTACTTC.

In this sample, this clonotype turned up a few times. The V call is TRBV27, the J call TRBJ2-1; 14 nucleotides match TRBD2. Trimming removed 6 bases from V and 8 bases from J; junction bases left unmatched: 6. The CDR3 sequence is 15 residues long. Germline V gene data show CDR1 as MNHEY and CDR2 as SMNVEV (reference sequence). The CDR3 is CASRGGTSGSDEQFF. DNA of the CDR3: TGTGCCAGCAGGGGCGGGACTAGCGGGAGTGATGAGCAGTTCTTC.

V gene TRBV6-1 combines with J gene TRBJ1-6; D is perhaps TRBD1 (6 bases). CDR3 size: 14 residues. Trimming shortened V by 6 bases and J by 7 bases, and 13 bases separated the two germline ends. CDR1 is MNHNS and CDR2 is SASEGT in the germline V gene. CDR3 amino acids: CASRLTGRNSPLHF. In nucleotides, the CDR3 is TGTGCCAGCAGGCTGACAGGTCGGAATTCACCCCTCCACTTT.

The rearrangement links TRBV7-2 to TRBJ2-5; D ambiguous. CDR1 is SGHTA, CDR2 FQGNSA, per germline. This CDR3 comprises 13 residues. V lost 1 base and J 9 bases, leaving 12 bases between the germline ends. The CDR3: CASSLDTPAAQYF. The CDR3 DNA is TGTGCCAGCAGCTTAGATACCCCGGCGGCCCAGTACTTC.

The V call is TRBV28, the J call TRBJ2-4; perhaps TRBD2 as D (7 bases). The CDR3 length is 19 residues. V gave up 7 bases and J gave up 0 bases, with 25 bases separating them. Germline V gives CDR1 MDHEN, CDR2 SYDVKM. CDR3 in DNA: TGTGCCAGCAAAACCCAGGGGAGGGCCGTCGGGGGAGCCAAAAACATTCAGTACTTC. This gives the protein CASKTQGRAVGGAKNIQYF.

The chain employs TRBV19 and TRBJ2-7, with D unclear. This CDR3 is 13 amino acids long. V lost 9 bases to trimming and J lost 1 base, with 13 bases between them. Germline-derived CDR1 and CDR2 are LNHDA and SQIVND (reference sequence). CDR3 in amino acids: CASRSLGSYEQYF. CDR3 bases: TGTGCCAGCAGGAGCCTGGGGTCCTACGAGCAGTACTTC.

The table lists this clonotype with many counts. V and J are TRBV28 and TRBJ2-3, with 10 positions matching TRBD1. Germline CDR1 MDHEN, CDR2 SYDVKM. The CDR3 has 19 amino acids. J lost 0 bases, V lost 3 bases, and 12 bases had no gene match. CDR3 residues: CASSFPRDRGLSSTDTQYF. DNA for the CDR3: TGTGCCAGCAGTTTCCCTCGGGACAGGGGTTTATCTAGCACAGATACGCAGTATTTT.

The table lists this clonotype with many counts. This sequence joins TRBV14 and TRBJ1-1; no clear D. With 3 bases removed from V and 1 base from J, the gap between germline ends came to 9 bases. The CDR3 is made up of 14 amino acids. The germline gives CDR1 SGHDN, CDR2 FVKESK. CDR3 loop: CASSQGLRNTEAFF. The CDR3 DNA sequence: TGTGCCAGCAGCCAGGGGTTACGGAACACTGAAGCTTTCTTT.